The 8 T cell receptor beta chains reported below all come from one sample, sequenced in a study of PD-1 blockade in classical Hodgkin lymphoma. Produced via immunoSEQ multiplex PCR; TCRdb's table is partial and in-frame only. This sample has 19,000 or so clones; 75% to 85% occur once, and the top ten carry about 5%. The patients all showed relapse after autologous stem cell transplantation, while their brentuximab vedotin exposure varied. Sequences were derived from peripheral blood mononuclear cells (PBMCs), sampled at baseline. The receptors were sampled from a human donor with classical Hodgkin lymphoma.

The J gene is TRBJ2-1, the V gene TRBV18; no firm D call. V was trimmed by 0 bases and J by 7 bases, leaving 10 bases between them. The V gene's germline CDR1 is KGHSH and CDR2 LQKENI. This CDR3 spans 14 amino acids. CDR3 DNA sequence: TGTGCCAGCTCACCACCGTATAGTCCAAATGAGCAGTTCTTC. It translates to CASSPPYSPNEQFF.

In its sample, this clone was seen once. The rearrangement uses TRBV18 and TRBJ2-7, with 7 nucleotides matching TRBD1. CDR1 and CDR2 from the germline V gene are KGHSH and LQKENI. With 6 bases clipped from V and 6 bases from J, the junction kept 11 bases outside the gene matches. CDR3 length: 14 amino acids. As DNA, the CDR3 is TGTGCCAGCTCCCCAGGACAGGCGCAGGGCGAGCAGTACTTC. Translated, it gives CASSPGQAQGEQYF.

CDR3: CASSFVGPQGSCTF. As DNA, the CDR3 is TGTGCCAGCAGTTTCGTTGGCCCACAGGGCTCTTGCACCTTC. The chain couples TRBV27 to TRBJ1-2, with D tentatively TRBD1 (6 bases). The length of the CDR3 is 14 residues. The V end was cut by 3 bases, the J end by 13 bases, with 21 bases between. Germline CDR1 MNHEY, CDR2 SMNVEV (reference sequence).

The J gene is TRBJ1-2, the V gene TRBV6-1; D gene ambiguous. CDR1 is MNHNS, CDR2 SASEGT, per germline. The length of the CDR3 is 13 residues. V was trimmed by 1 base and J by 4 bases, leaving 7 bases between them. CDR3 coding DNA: TGTGCCAGCAGTGAAGGGCGGATCTATGGCTACACCTTC. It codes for CASSEGRIYGYTF.

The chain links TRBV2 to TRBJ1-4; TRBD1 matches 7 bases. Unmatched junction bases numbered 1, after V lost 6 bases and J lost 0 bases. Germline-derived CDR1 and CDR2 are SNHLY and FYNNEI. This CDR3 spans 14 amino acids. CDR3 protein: CASRGTATNEKLFF. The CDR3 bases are TGTGCCAGCAGAGGGACAGCAACTAATGAAAAACTGTTTTTT.

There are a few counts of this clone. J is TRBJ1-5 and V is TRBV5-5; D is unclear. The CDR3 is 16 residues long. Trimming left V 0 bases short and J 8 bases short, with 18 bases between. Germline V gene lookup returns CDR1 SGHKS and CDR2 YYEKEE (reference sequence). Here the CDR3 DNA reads TGTGCCAGCAGCTTGGAAGATTGGTCAGCCGCCGAGCCCCAGCATTTT. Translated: CASSLEDWSAAEPQHF.

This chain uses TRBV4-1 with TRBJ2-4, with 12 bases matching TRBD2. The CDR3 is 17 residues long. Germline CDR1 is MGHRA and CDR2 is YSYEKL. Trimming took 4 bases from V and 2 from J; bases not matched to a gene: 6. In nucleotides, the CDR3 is TGCGCCAGCAGCCTATCGACTAGCGGGAGTCCCAAAAACATTCAGTACTTC. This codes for CASSLSTSGSPKNIQYF.

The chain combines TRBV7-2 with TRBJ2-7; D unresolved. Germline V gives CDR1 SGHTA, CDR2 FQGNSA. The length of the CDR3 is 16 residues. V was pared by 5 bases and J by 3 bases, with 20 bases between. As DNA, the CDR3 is TGTGCCAGCAGCCACGACATTAAAGCCCAGCGCTACGAGCAGTACTTC. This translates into CASSHDIKAQRYEQYF.